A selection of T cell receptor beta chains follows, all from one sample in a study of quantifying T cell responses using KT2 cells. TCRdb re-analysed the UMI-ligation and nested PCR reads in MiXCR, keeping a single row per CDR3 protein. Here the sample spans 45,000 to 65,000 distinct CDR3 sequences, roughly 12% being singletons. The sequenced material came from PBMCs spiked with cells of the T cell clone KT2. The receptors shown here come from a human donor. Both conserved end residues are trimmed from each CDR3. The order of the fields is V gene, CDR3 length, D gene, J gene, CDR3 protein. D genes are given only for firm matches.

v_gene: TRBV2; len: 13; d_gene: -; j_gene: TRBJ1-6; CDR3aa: ASSENDSLNSPLH
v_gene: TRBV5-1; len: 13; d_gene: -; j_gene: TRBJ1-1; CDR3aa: ASSAAGTQGAEAF
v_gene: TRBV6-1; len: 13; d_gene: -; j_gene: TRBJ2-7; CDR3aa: ASSGGDRPSYEQY
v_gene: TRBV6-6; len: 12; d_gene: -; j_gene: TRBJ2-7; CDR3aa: ASSSHTGFEEQY
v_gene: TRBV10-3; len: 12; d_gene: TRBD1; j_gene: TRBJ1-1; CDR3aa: AISTGQGNTEAF
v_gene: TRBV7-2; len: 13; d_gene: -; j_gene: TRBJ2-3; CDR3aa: ASSLGPRATDTQY
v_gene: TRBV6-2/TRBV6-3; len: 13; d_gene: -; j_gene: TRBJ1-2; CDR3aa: ASSYGQGSNYGYT
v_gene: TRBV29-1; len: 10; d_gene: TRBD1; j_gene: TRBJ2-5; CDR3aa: SVERTGGTQY
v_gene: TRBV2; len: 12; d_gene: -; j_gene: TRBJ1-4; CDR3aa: ASRLTETNEKLF
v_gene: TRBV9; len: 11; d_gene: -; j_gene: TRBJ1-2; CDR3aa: ASSEGLLYGYT
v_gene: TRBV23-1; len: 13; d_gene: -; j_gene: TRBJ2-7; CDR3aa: ATIPKGDRPPEQY
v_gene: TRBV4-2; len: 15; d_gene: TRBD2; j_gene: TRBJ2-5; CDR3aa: ASSRSSGGTGKETQY
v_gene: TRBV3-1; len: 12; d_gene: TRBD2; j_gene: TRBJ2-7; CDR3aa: ASRKAGGRYEQY
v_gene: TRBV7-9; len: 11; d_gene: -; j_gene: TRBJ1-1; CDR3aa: ASNLIRGPEAF
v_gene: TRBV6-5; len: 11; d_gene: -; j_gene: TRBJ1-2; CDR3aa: ASSYIQGYGYT
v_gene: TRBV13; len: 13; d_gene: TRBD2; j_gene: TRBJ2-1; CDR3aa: ASSLGAGTYNEQF
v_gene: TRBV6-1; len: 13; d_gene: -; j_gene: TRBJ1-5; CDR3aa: ASSEAVGGNQPQH
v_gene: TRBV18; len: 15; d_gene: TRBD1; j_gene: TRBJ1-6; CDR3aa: ASSPTGVSSYNSPLH
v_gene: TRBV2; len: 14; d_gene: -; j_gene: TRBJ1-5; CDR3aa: ASSGRGFSSNQPQH
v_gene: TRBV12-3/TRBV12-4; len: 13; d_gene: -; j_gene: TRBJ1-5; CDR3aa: ASSLGWGSNQPQH
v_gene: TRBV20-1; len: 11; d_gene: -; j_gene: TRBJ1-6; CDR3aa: SASGGPNSPLH
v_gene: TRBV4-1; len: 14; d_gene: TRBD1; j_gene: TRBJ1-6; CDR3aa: ASSQPGQKYNSPLH
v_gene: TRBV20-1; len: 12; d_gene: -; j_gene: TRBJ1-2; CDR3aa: SARVASWGYGYT
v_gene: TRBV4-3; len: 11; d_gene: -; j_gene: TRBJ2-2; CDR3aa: ASRLTNTGELF
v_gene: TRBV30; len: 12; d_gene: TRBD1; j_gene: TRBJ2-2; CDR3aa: AWVRGGRTGELF
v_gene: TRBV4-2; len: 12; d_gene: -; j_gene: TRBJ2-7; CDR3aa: ASSQEGTGYEQY
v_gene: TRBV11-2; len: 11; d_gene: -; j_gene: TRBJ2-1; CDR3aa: ASSFAPGNEQF
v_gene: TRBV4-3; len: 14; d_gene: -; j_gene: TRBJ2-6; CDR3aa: ASSQGRHSGANVLT
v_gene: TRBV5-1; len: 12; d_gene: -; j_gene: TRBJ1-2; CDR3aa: ASSFGRPNYGYT
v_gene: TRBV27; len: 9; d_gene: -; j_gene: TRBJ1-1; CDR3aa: ASFRGVEAF
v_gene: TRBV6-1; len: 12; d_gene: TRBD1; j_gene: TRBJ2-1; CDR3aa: ASEEGQGYNEQF